Here is one T cell receptor beta chain with its context. This record comes from a study of blood T cell repertoires in COVID-19. TCRdb keeps only in-frame clones here, not all; method: immunoSEQ multiplex PCR. The data show approximately 290,000 clones, about 85% seen once. The V and J ends lost 5 bases and 7 bases, in that order; junction bases with no gene match: 6. The CDR3 is 13 amino acids. Germline V gene lookup returns CDR1 SQVTM and CDR2 ANQGSEA. Input material: peripheral blood. The genes are TRBV29-1 and TRBJ2-1; TRBD2 aligns across 9 bases. The receptor's source is a man between 18 and 29 years old with active or convalescent COVID-19. CDR3 in amino acids: CSVRLAEGNEQFF. The CDR3 bases are TGCAGCGTTCGACTAGCGGAGGGGAATGAGCAGTTCTTC.